This record covers a single T cell receptor beta chain. The assay was immunoSEQ multiplex PCR, and TCRdb's table has in-frame clones only and misses some. The sample has about 140,000 clones; about nine tenths are singletons. This entry belongs to a study of blood T cell repertoires in COVID-19. Study background: Material from acute and convalescent COVID-19 was sourced from the United States, Italy and Spain.

Germline V gives CDR1 SGHNT, CDR2 YYREEE (reference sequence). Deletions cut 0 bases from V and 2 bases from J, with 8 bases between. The CDR3 totals 14 residues. The specimen was peripheral blood. The genes are TRBV5-4 and TRBJ1-2; D unresolved. The TCR comes from a human donor with COVID-19, enrolled during active disease. The donor label of this sample is uncertain. CDR3 sequence: CASSLVSGNYGYTF. The CDR3 coding sequence is TGTGCCAGCAGCTTGGTTTCGGGGAACTATGGCTACACCTTC.